This is a list of T cell receptor beta chains from one sample in a study of blood T cell repertoires in COVID-19. Clones were sequenced by immunoSEQ multiplex PCR, and TCRdb holds only the in-frame ones, with some missing. Counted here are about 130,000 clones, approximately 80% occurring once; the ten biggest clones make up approximately 35%. The sequenced sample consisted of peripheral blood. These receptors were obtained from a man in his forties or fifties with active or convalescent COVID-19. Each CDR3 is given with its conserved first and last residue. The order of the fields is J gene, V gene, CDR3 length, clone size, D gene, CDR3 DNA, CDR3 protein. D genes are given only for firm matches. Clone size is not always given. Where it is, it says once, few, many or a class for expanded clones.

>TRBJ1-4|TRBV30|13|once|TRBD1
TGTGCCCACTTGGTCAGGGGGGAAGAAAAACTGTTTTTT
CAHLVRGEEKLFF
>TRBJ2-1|TRBV3-1/TRBV3-2|16|NA|TRBD2
TGTGCCAGCAGCCTAGGGCTAGCGGGATCCGACAATGAGCAGTTCTTC
CASSLGLAGSDNEQFF
>TRBJ1-6|TRBV5-4|13|NA|NA
TGTGCCAGCAGCTCAGACAGAGCTGCACCCCTCCACTTT
CASSSDRAAPLHF
>TRBJ2-7|TRBV30|13|few|NA
TGTGCCTGGAGTGTACCCGGGAGATACGAGCAGTACTTC
CAWSVPGRYEQYF
>TRBJ2-2|TRBV11-3|12|NA|NA
TGTGCCAGCAAAGAGGCGACCGGGGAGCTGTTTTTT
CASKEATGELFF
>TRBJ2-2|TRBV11-3|12|once|NA
TGTGCCAGCGGCCAGGGTGCCGGGGAGCTGTTTTTT
CASGQGAGELFF
>TRBJ1-2|TRBV28|13|NA|NA
TGTGCCACCCACATGGGGCAGAACTATGGCTACACCTTC
CATHMGQNYGYTF
>TRBJ1-3|TRBV5-6|13|few|NA
TGTGCCAGCAGCTTCCAATCTGGAAACACCATATATTTT
CASSFQSGNTIYF
>TRBJ1-5|TRBV30|13|NA|NA
TGTGCCTGGAGTGGACAGGCCAATCAGCCCCAGCATTTT
CAWSGQANQPQHF
>TRBJ1-1|TRBV5-6|14|NA|TRBD1
TGTGCCAGCAGCTCGGACAGGGGGAACACTGAAGCTTTCTTT
CASSSDRGNTEAFF
>TRBJ2-7|TRBV5-6|14|few|NA
TGTGCCAGCAGCCTCCCAAAACCCAGGGTCGAGCAGTACTTC
CASSLPKPRVEQYF
>TRBJ1-2|TRBV11-2|12|NA|NA
TGTGCCAGCAGCTTAGTGGCAGGGCTCTACACCTTC
CASSLVAGLYTF
>TRBJ1-5|TRBV5-1|16|NA|NA
TGCGCCAGCAGCTTGGGGGGACGGGAGGGCAATCAGCCCCAGCATTTT
CASSLGGREGNQPQHF
>TRBJ2-5|TRBV7-9|16|NA|TRBD2
TGTGCCAGCAGCTTAGCCGGACTAGCGGGCCAAGAGACCCAGTACTTC
CASSLAGLAGQETQYF
>TRBJ2-7|TRBV6-5|12|NA|NA
TGTGCCAGCAGCCACAGGGGACTCGAGCAGTACTTC
CASSHRGLEQYF
>TRBJ1-6|TRBV28|15|NA|NA
TGTGCCAGCAGTCCCCCGAGCTCCTATAATTCACCCCTCCACTTT
CASSPPSSYNSPLHF
>TRBJ1-1|TRBV11-2|14|many|NA
TGTGCCAGCAGACTAGGACAGCTGAACACTGAAGCTTTCTTT
CASRLGQLNTEAFF
>TRBJ2-7|TRBV3-1/TRBV3-2|14|NA|NA
TGTGCCAGCAGCCGGAAACAGGGTTCCTACGAGCAGTACTTC
CASSRKQGSYEQYF
>TRBJ1-3|TRBV28|17|NA|NA
TGTGCCAGCAGTCTGGGGGCTGACGCGGGCTCTGGAAACACCATATATTTT
CASSLGADAGSGNTIYF
>TRBJ1-2|TRBV5-1|15|once|NA
TGCGCCAGCAGCGTTACAGGGAAACCTAACTATGGCTACACCTTC
CASSVTGKPNYGYTF
>TRBJ1-2|TRBV7-6|11|NA|NA
TGTGCCAGCAGCCAGACTGTCCCGGCCACCTTC
CASSQTVPATF
>TRBJ1-5|TRBV24-1|14|NA|NA
TGTGCCACCAGTGCCAGGGGTAGCAATCAGCCCCAGCATTTT
CATSARGSNQPQHF
>TRBJ2-1|TRBV7-6|11|NA|NA
TGTGCCAGCAGTGAGGGGGTAGAGCAGTTCTTC
CASSEGVEQFF
>TRBJ1-3|TRBV9|17|NA|NA
TGTGCCAGCAGCCCCGACATAGTCTCTTCCTCTGGAAACACCATATATTTT
CASSPDIVSSSGNTIYF
>TRBJ1-2|TRBV9|16|NA|TRBD1
TGTGCCAGCAGCGTAGGAGTACAGGGGGCGCGGTATGGCTACACCTTC
CASSVGVQGARYGYTF
>TRBJ2-3|TRBV5-4|14|NA|TRBD2
TGTGCCAGCAAGATAGCGGGAGGGCCAGATACGCAGTATTTT
CASKIAGGPDTQYF
>TRBJ1-2|TRBV6-1|12|many|NA
TGTGCCAGCAGTGAGAACCGCGATGGCTACACCTTC
CASSENRDGYTF
>TRBJ1-2|TRBV18|13|NA|TRBD1
TGTGCCAGCTCACCACCGACAGGGGACGGCTACACCTTC
CASSPPTGDGYTF
>TRBJ1-4|TRBV19|12|NA|TRBD1
TGTGCCAGTAGTATAAAGGGGGCAAAACTGTTTTTT
CASSIKGAKLFF
>TRBJ2-1|TRBV27|13|NA|NA
TGTGCCAGCAGTTTAAGTAGCTCCAATGAGCAGTTCTTC
CASSLSSSNEQFF
>TRBJ2-6|TRBV7-9|16|NA|TRBD1
TGTGCCAGCACCTGGACAGGGGGCGAGAGGGCCAACGTCCTGACTTTC
CASTWTGGERANVLTF
>TRBJ2-3|TRBV5-1|13|once|NA
TGCGCCAGCAGCTTGGCCCCTTCAGATACGCAGTATTTT
CASSLAPSDTQYF
>TRBJ2-4|TRBV3-1/TRBV3-2|14|few|NA
TGTGCCAGCAGCCTTGGGACAGGAGCGGGGATTCAGTACTTC
CASSLGTGAGIQYF
>TRBJ2-7|TRBV7-2|13|NA|NA
TGTGCCAGCAGCTTTACGGAGGCCTACGAGCAGTACTTC
CASSFTEAYEQYF
>TRBJ1-2|TRBV12-3/TRBV12-4|12|NA|NA
TGTGCCAGCAGTTACGGGATAAGAGGCTACACCTTC
CASSYGIRGYTF
>TRBJ1-1|TRBV27|13|NA|NA
TGTGCCAGCAGTCCCCTTGTATACACTGAAGCTTTCTTT
CASSPLVYTEAFF
>TRBJ1-2|TRBV27|15|NA|TRBD1
TGTGCCAGCACCCCAGTGGGACAGGGGGCCAATGGCTACACCTTC
CASTPVGQGANGYTF